A single sample gave rise to the 8 T cell receptor beta chains below, sequenced in a study of blood T cell repertoires in COVID-19. TCRdb keeps only in-frame clones here, not all; method: immunoSEQ multiplex PCR. The sample has approximately 140,000 clones; over 80% are singletons. The sequenced sample was PBMCs or T cells enriched from blood (not recorded which). The receptors here all came from a woman between 45 and 65 years old who had been exposed to COVID-19.

In nucleotides, the CDR3 is TGTGCTAGTGGTCTCTCCGGGACAGAGCTCAATCAGCCCCAGCATTTT. This gives the protein CASGLSGTELNQPQHF. This chain links TRBV12-5 with TRBJ1-5; 7 bases map to TRBD1. The CDR3 is 16 residues long. The trim removed 5 bases at V and 3 bases at J, leaving 10 bases unmatched. Germline CDR1 LGHNT, CDR2 FRNRAP.

This rearrangement joins TRBV7-9 to TRBJ1-1; D might be TRBD1 (6 bases). V was shortened by 3 bases and J by 1 base, with 12 bases between the two germline ends. Germline V gene lookup returns CDR1 SEHNR and CDR2 FQNEAQ (reference sequence). The CDR3 spans 15 residues. The CDR3: CASSFFRGPNTEAFF. CDR3 in DNA: TGTGCCAGCAGCTTTTTCAGGGGTCCGAACACTGAAGCTTTCTTT.

J is TRBJ1-3 and V is TRBV4-2; 8 positions agree with TRBD1. V lost 0 bases and J lost 1; bases outside the gene matches: 5. The CDR3 is 17 residues long. CDR1 is LGHNA and CDR2 is YNFKEQ in the germline V gene. The DNA of the CDR3 is TGTGCCAGCAGCCAAGATTTCGACAGGGGATCTGGAAACACCATATATTTT. Its protein is CASSQDFDRGSGNTIYF.

The chain links TRBV19 to TRBJ1-2; D may be TRBD1 (5 bases). Trimming stripped 6 bases from V and 0 bases from J, with 11 bases between. This CDR3 contains 14 residues. Germline CDR1 reads LNHDA; CDR2 reads SQIVND (reference sequence). The CDR3 sequence: CASREGPSNYGYTF. CDR3 DNA sequence: TGTGCCAGTAGGGAGGGGCCCTCTAACTATGGCTACACCTTC.

CDR3 amino acids: CASSVNRFSNQPQHF. The CDR3 DNA reads TGTGCCAGTAGTGTGAACAGGTTTAGCAATCAGCCCCAGCATTTT. The chain links TRBV19 to TRBJ1-5; D possibly corresponds to TRBD1 (5 bases). The CDR3 covers 15 residues. V was clipped by 5 bases and J by 0 bases, with 11 bases between them. Per the germline V gene, CDR1 is LNHDA and CDR2 is SQIVND (reference sequence).

This chain joins TRBV19 and TRBJ2-1; TRBD1 might be the D (6 bases). CDR1 is LNHDA and CDR2 is SQIVND in the germline V gene (reference sequence). This CDR3 is built from 15 residues. The germline V and J ends were trimmed by 3 bases and 3 bases, with 12 bases remaining between them. The CDR3 coding sequence is TGTGCCAGTAGTATTGTGGGGGCGATCTACAATGAGCAGTTCTTC. Its translation: CASSIVGAIYNEQFF.

The gene calls are TRBV29-1 and TRBJ1-6; D is ambiguous. Trimming pared 6 bases from V and 9 bases from J, leaving 15 bases between. The CDR3 length is 13 residues. CDR1 SQVTM and CDR2 ANQGSEA come from the germline V gene. The chain's CDR3 is CSVLKETGSPLHF. CDR3 nucleotide sequence: TGCAGCGTGTTGAAGGAGACGGGTTCACCCCTCCACTTT.

The gene calls are TRBV11-2 and TRBJ1-3; no definite D call. The CDR3 length is 17 residues. Germline CDR1 reads SGHAT; CDR2 reads FQNNGV. Trimming left V 5 bases short and J 0 bases short, with 17 bases between. Here the CDR3 reads CASSPLRTYGSGNTIYF. CDR3 coding DNA: TGTGCCAGCAGCCCGCTTAGGACTTACGGCTCTGGAAACACCATATATTTT.